This T cell receptor beta chain was retrieved from a study of OX40 agonist ivuxolimab in advanced cancers. For the study at large: Of the patients, three showed partial responses, one with hepatocellular carcinoma and two with cutaneous melanoma.

The V gene's germline CDR1 is MNHNY and CDR2 SVGAGI (reference sequence). V was pared by 6 bases and J by 5 bases, with 20 bases between. The CDR3 has 15 amino acids. Sequenced by immunoSEQ multiplex PCR; TCRdb stores in-frame clones only, minus some. This sample has some 62,000 clones, with 80% to 90% found just once. The chain joins TRBV6-6 to TRBJ2-7; perhaps TRBD2 as D (6 bases). The TCR was taken from an adult with an advanced solid tumor such as melanoma, head and neck, liver or kidney cancer. Sequenced material: CD4+ or CD8+ T cells sorted from blood, taken in a trial of the OX40 agonist ivuxolimab. The CDR3 bases are TGTGCCAGCAGCTCCCCTGGGACTGCACAGCACGAGCAGTACTTC. Its translation: CASSSPGTAQHEQYF.